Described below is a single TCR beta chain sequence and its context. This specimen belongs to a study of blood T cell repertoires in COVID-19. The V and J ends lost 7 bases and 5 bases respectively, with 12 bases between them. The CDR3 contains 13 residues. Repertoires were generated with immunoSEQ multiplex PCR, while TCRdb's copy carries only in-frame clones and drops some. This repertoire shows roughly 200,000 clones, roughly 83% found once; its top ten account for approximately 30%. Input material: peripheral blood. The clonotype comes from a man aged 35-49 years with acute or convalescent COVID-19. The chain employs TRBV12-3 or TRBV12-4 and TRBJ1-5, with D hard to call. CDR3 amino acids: CASTLGQHQPQHF. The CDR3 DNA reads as TGTGCCAGCACCCTTGGGCAACATCAGCCCCAGCATTTT.